A selection of T cell receptor beta chains follows, all from one sample in a study of shared clonotypes between healthy human individuals. This table comes from immunoSEQ multiplex PCR, and its TCRdb copy is limited to in-frame clones, with some not included. The table lists under 1,900,000 clones, approximately 98.5% of them singletons, with about 0.4% in the top ten. The material sequenced was naive CD4+ T cells sorted from blood. These receptors were collected from a man aged 25-45 years in good health. Each CDR3 is given with its conserved first and last residue. The D gene is left open where the match is weak. Rows give clone size only sometimes, using once, few, many, or a class for an expanded clone.

D: .; J: TRBJ2-2; size: .; V: TRBV18; DNA: TGTGCCAGCTCACCTTACGGGGTCGCCACCGGGGAGCTGTTTTTT; CDR3: CASSPYGVATGELFF
D: TRBD1; J: TRBJ2-7; size: .; V: TRBV7-3; DNA: TGTGCCAGCAGCTCAAAGACAGGGGACGAGCAGTACTTC; CDR3: CASSSKTGDEQYF
D: .; J: TRBJ2-6; size: .; V: TRBV9; DNA: TGTGCCAGCAGCGTAGTAGAGACGCTCTCTGGGGCCAACGTCCTGACTTTC; CDR3: CASSVVETLSGANVLTF
D: .; J: TRBJ1-2; size: .; V: TRBV2; DNA: TGTGCCAGCAGTCGACGGCAGGGTGGCTACACCTTC; CDR3: CASSRRQGGYTF
D: TRBD1; J: TRBJ2-7; size: .; V: TRBV9; DNA: TGTGCCAGCAGCGTAAAGACAGGGGGATCCTACGAGCAGTACTTC; CDR3: CASSVKTGGSYEQYF
D: .; J: TRBJ2-7; size: .; V: TRBV18; DNA: TGTGCCAGCTCACCGGACATATACGGCGAGCAGTACTTC; CDR3: CASSPDIYGEQYF
D: .; J: TRBJ2-1; size: .; V: TRBV10-3; DNA: TGTGCCATCAGCCCCGGGGTGGGCCTAGTCAACTCCTACAATGAGCAGTTCTTC; CDR3: CAISPGVGLVNSYNEQFF
D: TRBD1; J: TRBJ1-2; size: .; V: TRBV28; DNA: TGTGCCAGCAGTCCCCCGACAGGGGGAGTATATGGCTACACCTTC; CDR3: CASSPPTGGVYGYTF
D: .; J: TRBJ1-5; size: .; V: TRBV18; DNA: TGTGCCAGCTCACCACCGTGGGGTGGACGGGATCAGCCCCAGCATTTT; CDR3: CASSPPWGGRDQPQHF
D: TRBD2; J: TRBJ2-7; size: once; V: TRBV2; DNA: TGTGCCAGCAGTGAAGCCCCTCTAGCGGGAACCTACGAGCAGTACTTC; CDR3: CASSEAPLAGTYEQYF
D: .; J: TRBJ2-2; size: .; V: TRBV5-5; DNA: TGTGCCAGCAGCGACCGGAGGCCCGTAGTCGGGGAGCTGTTTTTT; CDR3: CASSDRRPVVGELFF
D: TRBD1; J: TRBJ1-2; size: .; V: TRBV6-6; DNA: TGTGCCAGCACCGACAGGGTTAAACTCGGCTACACCTTC; CDR3: CASTDRVKLGYTF
D: TRBD2; J: TRBJ2-7; size: once; V: TRBV6-1; DNA: TGTGCCAGCAGTGAACGGGTTGGGGGGGACGGATACTACGAGCAGTACTTC; CDR3: CASSERVGGDGYYEQYF
D: .; J: TRBJ2-7; size: .; V: TRBV15; DNA: TGTGCCACCACCCTTGGAGGGACCGTTCGGGAGCAGTACTTC; CDR3: CATTLGGTVREQYF
D: .; J: TRBJ1-2; size: .; V: TRBV14; DNA: TGTGCCAGCAGCCAAGCTCGCCAGGCCTCTGGCTACACCTTC; CDR3: CASSQARQASGYTF
D: .; J: TRBJ2-2; size: .; V: TRBV18; DNA: TGTGCCAGCTCACCCGGACAGACGAACACCGGGGAGCTGTTTTTT; CDR3: CASSPGQTNTGELFF
D: TRBD2; J: TRBJ2-7; size: .; V: TRBV28; DNA: TGTGCCAGCATCGAAGCGGGAGCTTACGAGCAGTACTTC; CDR3: CASIEAGAYEQYF
D: TRBD2; J: TRBJ2-3; size: .; V: TRBV18; DNA: TGTGCCAGCTCACCACTTAGCGGGAGGAGTACAGATACGCAGTATTTT; CDR3: CASSPLSGRSTDTQYF
D: .; J: TRBJ2-3; size: .; V: TRBV28; DNA: TGTGCCAGCAGGCGAAGCGGAGGGCCCACAGATACGCAGTATTTT; CDR3: CASRRSGGPTDTQYF
D: .; J: TRBJ1-2; size: .; V: TRBV28; DNA: TGTGCCAGCAGTTTCTACAGGACTAACTATGGCTACACCTTC; CDR3: CASSFYRTNYGYTF
D: .; J: TRBJ1-1; size: once; V: TRBV27; DNA: TGTGCCAGCAGCCTCTATCGTAGGGGCACTGAAGCTTTCTTT; CDR3: CASSLYRRGTEAFF
D: .; J: TRBJ2-1; size: .; V: TRBV9; DNA: TGTGCCAGCAGCGTAGTAGGGAGCTCCTACAATGAGCAGTTCTTC; CDR3: CASSVVGSSYNEQFF
D: .; J: TRBJ1-2; size: .; V: TRBV27; DNA: TGTGCCAGCAGTCTTGGGAATAACTATGGCTACACCTTC; CDR3: CASSLGNNYGYTF
D: .; J: TRBJ2-5; size: .; V: TRBV9; DNA: TGTGCCAGCAGCGTAGCTTCGGTGGGAGGATTTCAAGAGACCCAGTACTTC; CDR3: CASSVASVGGFQETQYF
D: TRBD1; J: TRBJ1-1; size: .; V: TRBV7-7; DNA: TGTGCCAGCAGCTTGGGACAGGGCACTGAAGCTTTCTTT; CDR3: CASSLGQGTEAFF
D: .; J: TRBJ1-1; size: .; V: TRBV28; DNA: TGTGCCAGCGGTGTCTTGGGAAAGAACACTGAAGCTTTCTTT; CDR3: CASGVLGKNTEAFF
D: TRBD1; J: TRBJ1-2; size: .; V: TRBV4-3; DNA: TGCGCCAGCAGCCAAGATGGACAGGGGTCCGTCTATGGCTACACCTTC; CDR3: CASSQDGQGSVYGYTF